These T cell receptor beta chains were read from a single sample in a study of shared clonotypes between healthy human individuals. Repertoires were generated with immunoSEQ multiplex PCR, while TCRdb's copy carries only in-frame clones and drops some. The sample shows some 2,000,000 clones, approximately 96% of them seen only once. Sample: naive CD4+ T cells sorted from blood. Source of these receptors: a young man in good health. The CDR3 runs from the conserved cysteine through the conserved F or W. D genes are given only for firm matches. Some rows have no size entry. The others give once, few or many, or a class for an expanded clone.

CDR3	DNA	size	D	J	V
CASISGTTNEQFF	TGTGCCAGCATCTCCGGGACAACGAATGAGCAGTTCTTC	.	.	TRBJ2-1	TRBV28
CASSLAGGQIGFSNQPQHF	TGTGCCAGCAGCTTGGCCGGGGGCCAAATCGGATTTAGCAATCAGCCCCAGCATTTT	.	.	TRBJ1-5	TRBV5-6
CASRPMVTAVADTQYF	TGCGCCAGCAGGCCCATGGTGACGGCGGTCGCAGATACGCAGTATTTT	.	.	TRBJ2-3	TRBV4-1
CASSPDTYGYTF	TGTGCCAGCAGCCCGGACACCTATGGCTACACCTTC	few	.	TRBJ1-2	TRBV6-6
CASSHTFFRDNNEQFF	TGTGCCAGCAGCCATACCTTCTTCCGGGACAACAATGAGCAGTTCTTC	.	.	TRBJ2-1	TRBV14
CASTPNNEQFF	TGTGCCAGCACCCCGAACAATGAGCAGTTCTTC	.	.	TRBJ2-1	TRBV2
CASSLGGPSTDTQYF	TGTGCCAGCAGTTTGGGCGGGCCGAGCACAGATACGCAGTATTTT	.	.	TRBJ2-3	TRBV27
CASGLSRPIAGYGYTF	TGTGCTAGTGGTTTGTCCCGACCGATCGCCGGCTATGGCTACACCTTC	.	.	TRBJ1-2	TRBV12-5
CASSAGSTGGGEQYF	TGTGCCAGCAGCGCAGGATCGACAGGGGGAGGCGAGCAGTACTTC	.	TRBD1	TRBJ2-7	TRBV6-5
CASSGQGNEQFF	TGTGCCAGCAGTGGACAGGGGAATGAGCAGTTCTTC	.	TRBD1	TRBJ2-1	TRBV27
CASRRGEAFF	TGTGCCAGCAGGAGAGGTGAAGCTTTCTTT	.	.	TRBJ1-1	TRBV6-6
CASSLAPVPSYEQYF	TGCGCCAGCAGCCTGGCGCCCGTGCCCTCCTACGAGCAGTACTTC	.	.	TRBJ2-7	TRBV5-1
CSVLKSYEQYF	TGCAGCGTGCTAAAGTCCTACGAGCAGTACTTC	.	.	TRBJ2-7	TRBV29-1
CASSGQGGTDTQYF	TGTGCCAGCAGCGGACAGGGAGGGACAGATACGCAGTATTTT	once	.	TRBJ2-3	TRBV2
CASSVSGGVAKNIQYF	TGTGCCAGCAGCGTTAGCGGGGGGGTGGCCAAAAACATTCAGTACTTC	.	TRBD2	TRBJ2-4	TRBV2
CASSKTGYYEQYF	TGCGCCAGCAGCAAGACAGGGTACTACGAGCAGTACTTC	.	TRBD1	TRBJ2-7	TRBV5-1
CASSYHNSPLHF	TGTGCCAGCAGCTACCATAATTCACCCCTCCACTTT	.	.	TRBJ1-6	TRBV11-2
CASMRPVSETQYF	TGCGCCAGCATGCGCCCCGTGAGCGAGACCCAGTACTTC	.	.	TRBJ2-5	TRBV10-2
CASSARSGSYEQYF	TGTGCCAGCAGTGCCCGATCCGGCTCCTACGAGCAGTACTTC	.	.	TRBJ2-7	TRBV6-5
CASSSGGTEAFF	TGTGCCAGCAGTTCCGGGGGGACTGAAGCTTTCTTT	.	.	TRBJ1-1	TRBV28
CASSVQVTSTDTQYF	TGTGCCAGCAGCGTACAGGTCACTAGCACAGATACGCAGTATTTT	.	.	TRBJ2-3	TRBV11-2
CASTPWTGSRGLFF	TGTGCCAGTACCCCTTGGACAGGCTCTAGGGGACTGTTTTTT	.	TRBD1	TRBJ1-4	TRBV19
CSAGGSNQPQHF	TGCAGCGCGGGGGGAAGCAATCAGCCCCAGCATTTT	once	.	TRBJ1-5	TRBV29-1
CASSQVTTATNEKLFF	TGCGCCAGCAGCCAAGTAACGACGGCAACTAATGAAAAACTGTTTTTT	.	.	TRBJ1-4	TRBV4-3
CASSRQALDTIYF	TGTGCCAGCAGCAGACAGGCGTTGGACACCATATATTTT	.	.	TRBJ1-3	TRBV7-2
CASSRTGEWAGNTIYF	TGTGCCAGCAGCCGGACCGGTGAATGGGCTGGAAACACCATATATTTT	.	.	TRBJ1-3	TRBV5-4
CAWSGSFGYTYEQYF	TGTGCCTGGAGTGGAAGTTTCGGTTACACCTACGAGCAGTACTTC	.	.	TRBJ2-7	TRBV30
CASSLAAGGPETQYF	TGTGCCAGCAGCTTGGCAGCGGGAGGGCCGGAGACCCAGTACTTC	.	TRBD2	TRBJ2-5	TRBV5-7
CASSGDRDLANEKLFF	TGTGCCAGTAGTGGAGACAGGGACCTGGCTAATGAAAAACTGTTTTTT	.	TRBD1	TRBJ1-4	TRBV19
CASSREGGDTEAFF	TGTGCCAGCAGTAGGGAGGGAGGGGACACTGAAGCTTTCTTT	.	.	TRBJ1-1	TRBV6-6
CATSRDPGVYEQYF	TGTGCCACCAGCAGAGATCCAGGGGTCTACGAGCAGTACTTC	.	.	TRBJ2-7	TRBV15
CASRAGDTGELFF	TGTGCCAGCAGAGCAGGGGACACCGGGGAGCTGTTTTTT	.	.	TRBJ2-2	TRBV6-8